These T cell receptor beta chains were read from a single sample in a study of beta chain features in type 1 diabetes. The repertoire was sequenced with immunoSEQ multiplex PCR; TCRdb's copy has only in-frame clones and lacks some. The sample consists of under 250,000 clones, more than 11% of them appearing once. Sequenced sample: naive CD4+ T cells from blood. The source of these receptors is a man aged 25 to 40 with type 1 diabetes. Both conserved end residues are part of each CDR3. The D gene is left open where the match is weak. Clone size is given for some rows only: seen once, a few or many times, or a class if the clone is expanded.

V: TRBV18; D: -; J: TRBJ1-5; size: few; CDR3: CASSPGQNQPQHF; DNA: TGTGCCAGCTCACCAGGGCAGAATCAGCCCCAGCATTTT
V: TRBV29-1; D: -; J: TRBJ2-1; size: -; CDR3: CSVVNRDEQFF; DNA: TGCAGCGTTGTTAACAGGGATGAGCAGTTCTTC
V: TRBV10-2; D: -; J: TRBJ1-1; size: few; CDR3: CASSATVNTEAFF; DNA: TGCGCCAGCAGCGCGACAGTGAACACTGAAGCTTTCTTT
V: TRBV5-1; D: -; J: TRBJ2-5; size: few; CDR3: CASSYGGRIQETQYF; DNA: TGCGCCAGCAGCTATGGGGGCCGAATCCAAGAGACCCAGTACTTC
V: TRBV6-5; D: TRBD1; J: TRBJ2-5; size: few; CDR3: CASSYSDREEQYF; DNA: TGTGCCAGCAGTTACTCGGACAGGGAAGAGCAGTACTTC
V: TRBV30; D: -; J: TRBJ2-1; size: few; CDR3: CAWVLGQGGANEQFF; DNA: TGTGCCTGGGTCCTCGGACAGGGAGGGGCCAATGAGCAGTTCTTC
V: TRBV2; D: -; J: TRBJ1-1; size: once; CDR3: CASSDVAAMNTEAFF; DNA: TGTGCCAGCAGTGATGTTGCGGCTATGAACACTGAAGCTTTCTTT
V: TRBV7-9; D: TRBD1; J: TRBJ2-2; size: -; CDR3: CASSFFGTGLNTGELFF; DNA: TGTGCCAGCAGCTTCTTCGGGACAGGGTTGAACACCGGGGAGCTGTTTTTT
V: TRBV7-2; D: -; J: TRBJ1-5; size: few; CDR3: CASSLIGVGGDQPQHF; DNA: TGTGCCAGCAGCTTAATAGGGGTCGGAGGGGACCAGCCCCAGCATTTT
V: TRBV4-2; D: -; J: TRBJ2-7; size: -; CDR3: CASSQDLGGRVQYF; DNA: TGTGCCAGCAGCCAAGATCTGGGGGGTCGAGTGCAGTACTTC
V: TRBV19; D: -; J: TRBJ2-7; size: -; CDR3: CASSTSGPYEQYF; DNA: TGTGCCAGTTCCACCTCAGGGCCCTACGAGCAGTACTTC
V: TRBV2; D: -; J: TRBJ2-3; size: -; CDR3: CASSDVRGGTDTQYF; DNA: TGTGCCAGCAGTGATGTGCGGGGCGGGACAGATACGCAGTATTTT
V: TRBV4-2; D: TRBD2; J: TRBJ2-1; size: few; CDR3: CASSPTSGRTNEQFF; DNA: TGTGCCAGCAGCCCCACCAGCGGGAGGACGAATGAGCAGTTCTTC
V: TRBV19; D: TRBD1; J: TRBJ2-1; size: few; CDR3: CASSQGTGGLYEQFF; DNA: TGTGCCAGTAGTCAGGGGACAGGGGGCTTATATGAGCAGTTCTTC
V: TRBV23-1; D: TRBD1; J: TRBJ2-1; size: few; CDR3: CASSRGDRHKHEQFF; DNA: TGCGCCAGCAGTCGGGGGGACAGGCATAAACATGAGCAGTTCTTC
V: TRBV10-3; D: -; J: TRBJ2-1; size: few; CDR3: CAISEGVSHNEQFF; DNA: TGTGCCATCAGTGAAGGGGTTTCCCACAATGAGCAGTTCTTC